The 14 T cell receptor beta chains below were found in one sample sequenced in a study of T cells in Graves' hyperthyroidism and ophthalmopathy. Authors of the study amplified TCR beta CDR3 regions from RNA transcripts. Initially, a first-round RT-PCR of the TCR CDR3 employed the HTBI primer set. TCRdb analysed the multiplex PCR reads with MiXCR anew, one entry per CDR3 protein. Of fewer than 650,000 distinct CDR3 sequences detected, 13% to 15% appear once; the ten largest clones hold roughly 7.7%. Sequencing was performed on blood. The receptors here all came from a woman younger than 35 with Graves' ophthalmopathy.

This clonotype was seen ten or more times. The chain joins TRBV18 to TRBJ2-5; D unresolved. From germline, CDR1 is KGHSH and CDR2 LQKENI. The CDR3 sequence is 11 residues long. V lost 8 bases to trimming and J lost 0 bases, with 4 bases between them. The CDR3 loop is CASLDQETQYF. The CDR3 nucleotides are TGTGCCAGCCTCGACCAAGAGACCCAGTACTTC.

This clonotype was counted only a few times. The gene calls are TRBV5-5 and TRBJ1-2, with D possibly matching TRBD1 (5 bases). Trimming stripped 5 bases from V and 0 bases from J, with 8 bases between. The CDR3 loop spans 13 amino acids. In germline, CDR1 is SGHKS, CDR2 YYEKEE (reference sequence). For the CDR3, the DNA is TGTGCCAGCAGTTCGGGGGCTAACTATGGCTACACCTTC. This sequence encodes CASSSGANYGYTF. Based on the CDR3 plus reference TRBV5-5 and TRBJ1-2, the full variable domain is DAGVTQSPTHLIKTRGQQVTLRCSPISGHKSVSWYQQVLGQGPQFIFQYYEKEERGRGNFPDRFSARQFPNYSSELNVNALLLGDSALYLCASSSGANYGYTFGSGTRLTVV.

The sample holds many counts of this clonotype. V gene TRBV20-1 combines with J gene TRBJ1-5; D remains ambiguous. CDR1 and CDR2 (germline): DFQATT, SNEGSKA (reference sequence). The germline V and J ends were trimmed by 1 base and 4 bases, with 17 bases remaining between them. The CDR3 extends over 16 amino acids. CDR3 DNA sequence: TGCAGTGCTAGAGGACTCCAGGATCTTCGAAATCAGCCCCAGCATTTT. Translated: CSARGLQDLRNQPQHF.

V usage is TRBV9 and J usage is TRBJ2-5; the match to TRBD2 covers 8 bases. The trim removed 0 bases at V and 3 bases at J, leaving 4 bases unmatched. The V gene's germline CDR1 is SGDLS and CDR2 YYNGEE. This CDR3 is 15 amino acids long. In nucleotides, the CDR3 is TGTGCCAGCAGCGTAGCGGGAGGGCCTAAAGAGACCCAGTACTTC. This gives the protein CASSVAGGPKETQYF.

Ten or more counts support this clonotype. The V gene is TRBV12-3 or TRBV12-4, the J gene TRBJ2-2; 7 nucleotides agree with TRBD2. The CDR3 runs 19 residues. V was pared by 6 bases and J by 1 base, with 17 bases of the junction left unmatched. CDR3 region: CASSPSGKVSSGNTGELFF. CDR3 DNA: TGTGCCAGCAGCCCCTCTGGGAAGGTGTCTAGCGGGAACACCGGGGAGCTGTTTTTT.

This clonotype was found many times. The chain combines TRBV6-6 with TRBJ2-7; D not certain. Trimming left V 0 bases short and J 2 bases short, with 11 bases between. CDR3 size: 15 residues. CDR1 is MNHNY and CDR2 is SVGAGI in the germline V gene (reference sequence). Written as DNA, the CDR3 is TGTGCCAGCAGTTACTCGAGTGGCAGCACCTACGAGCAGTACTTC. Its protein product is CASSYSSGSTYEQYF.

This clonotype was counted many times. The CDR3 nucleotides read TGTGCCAGCAGCTCTCCCCAGCGCAATGAGCAGTTCTTC. Amino acids: CASSSPQRNEQFF. The chain couples TRBV7-2 to TRBJ2-1; D gene uncertain. Germline loops: CDR1 SGHTA, CDR2 FQGNSA. This CDR3 is 13 amino acids long. V lost 4 bases and J lost 6, with 10 bases in between.

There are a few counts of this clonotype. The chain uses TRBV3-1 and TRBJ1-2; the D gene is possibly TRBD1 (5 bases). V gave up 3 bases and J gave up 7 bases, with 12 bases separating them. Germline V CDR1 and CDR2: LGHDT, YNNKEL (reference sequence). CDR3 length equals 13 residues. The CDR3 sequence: CASSHVQGGGYTF. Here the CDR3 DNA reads TGTGCCAGCAGCCATGTGCAGGGCGGTGGCTACACCTTC.

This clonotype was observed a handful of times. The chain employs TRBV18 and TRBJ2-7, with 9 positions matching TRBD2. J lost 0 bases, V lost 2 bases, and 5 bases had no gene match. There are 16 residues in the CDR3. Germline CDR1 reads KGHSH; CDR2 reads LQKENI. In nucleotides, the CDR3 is TGTGCCAGCTCACCAGCACTAGCGGGTAGCTCCTACGAGCAGTACTTC. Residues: CASSPALAGSSYEQYF.

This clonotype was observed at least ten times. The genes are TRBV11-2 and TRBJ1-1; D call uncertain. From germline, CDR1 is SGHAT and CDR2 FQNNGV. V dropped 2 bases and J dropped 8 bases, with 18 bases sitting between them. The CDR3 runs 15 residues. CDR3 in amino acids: CASSLSVGYHPEAFF. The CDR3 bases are TGTGCCAGCAGCTTAAGCGTCGGGTACCACCCCGAAGCTTTCTTT.

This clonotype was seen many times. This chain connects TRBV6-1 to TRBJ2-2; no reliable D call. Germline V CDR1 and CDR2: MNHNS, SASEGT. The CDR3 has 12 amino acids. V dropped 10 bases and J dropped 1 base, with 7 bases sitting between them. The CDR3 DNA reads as TGTGCCACCTGGCAGAACACCGGGGAGCTGTTTTTT. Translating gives CATWQNTGELFF.

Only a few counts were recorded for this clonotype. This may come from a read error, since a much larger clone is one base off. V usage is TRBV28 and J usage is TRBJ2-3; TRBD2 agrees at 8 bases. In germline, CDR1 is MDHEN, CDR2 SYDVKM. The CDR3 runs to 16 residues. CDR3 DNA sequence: TGTGCCGGCAGTTTACTTGCTAGCGGGAGCACAGATACGCAGTATTTT. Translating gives CAGSLLASGSTDTQYF. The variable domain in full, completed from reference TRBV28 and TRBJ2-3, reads DVKVTQSSRYLVKRTGEKVFLECVQDMDHENMFWYRQDPGLGLRLIYFSYDVKMKEKGDIPEGYSVSREKKERFSLILESASTNQTSMYLCAGSLLASGSTDTQYFGPGTRLTVL.

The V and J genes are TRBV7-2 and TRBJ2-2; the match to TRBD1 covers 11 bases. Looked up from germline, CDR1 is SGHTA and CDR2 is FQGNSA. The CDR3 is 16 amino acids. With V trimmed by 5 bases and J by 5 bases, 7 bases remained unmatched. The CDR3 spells CASSHGQGAGTGELFF. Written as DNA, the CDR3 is TGTGCCAGCAGCCACGGACAGGGGGCTGGTACCGGGGAGCTGTTTTTT.

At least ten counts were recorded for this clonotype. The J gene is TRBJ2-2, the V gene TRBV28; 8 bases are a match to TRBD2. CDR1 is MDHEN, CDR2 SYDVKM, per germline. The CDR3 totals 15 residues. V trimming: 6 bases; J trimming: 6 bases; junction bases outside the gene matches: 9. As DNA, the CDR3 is TGTGCCAGCAGAACCGGGACTAGAGTGGCCGGGGAGCTGTTTTTT. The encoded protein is CASRTGTRVAGELFF.